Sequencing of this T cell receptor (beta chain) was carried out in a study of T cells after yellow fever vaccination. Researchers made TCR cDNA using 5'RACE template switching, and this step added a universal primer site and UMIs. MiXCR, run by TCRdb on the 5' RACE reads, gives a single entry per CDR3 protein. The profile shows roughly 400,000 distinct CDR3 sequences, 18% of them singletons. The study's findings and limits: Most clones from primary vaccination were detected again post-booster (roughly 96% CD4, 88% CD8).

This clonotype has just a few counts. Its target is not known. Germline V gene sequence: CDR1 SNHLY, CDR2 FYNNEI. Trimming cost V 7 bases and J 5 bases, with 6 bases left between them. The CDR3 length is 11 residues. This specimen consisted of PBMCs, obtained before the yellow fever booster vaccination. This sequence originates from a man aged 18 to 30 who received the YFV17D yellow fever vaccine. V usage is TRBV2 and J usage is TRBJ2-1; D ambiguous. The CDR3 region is CASIRNNEQFF. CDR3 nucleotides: TGTGCCAGCATACGCAACAATGAGCAGTTCTTC.